These 22 T cell receptor beta chains share one sample of origin, sequenced in a study of T cells expressing NK-cell markers. TCRdb re-called the 5' RACE reads and shows each CDR3 protein once, DNA omitted. Its table records approximately 550,000 distinct CDR3 sequences. What was sequenced was blood T cells: a sorted CD56 or NKG2C T cell subset, CD4+ or CD8+ T cells, or bulk PBMC T cells (not recorded which). These receptors were collected from a man between 18 and 35 years old in good health.

The chain has TRBV6-2 or TRBV6-3 and TRBJ2-2; the TRBD1 assignment by TCRdb is unverifiable without DNA. CDR1 is MNHEY, CDR2 SVGEGT, per germline. This CDR3 is 15 amino acids long. The CDR3 spells CASGVEDTNTGELFF.

This chain uses TRBV7-2 with TRBJ2-5; TCRdb selects TRBD2, and the lack of DNA leaves this call unchecked. The CDR3 length is 14 residues. Germline CDR1 SGHTA, CDR2 FQGNSA. CDR3 sequence: CASIPGLASRTQYF.

The V call is TRBV5-1, the J call TRBJ2-1; the TCRdb D gene call, TRBD2, has no DNA to confirm it. The germline V gene encodes CDR1 SGHRS and CDR2 YFSETQ. This CDR3 is built from 12 residues. This chain's CDR3 is CASTLAGHEQFF.

V gene TRBV7-6 combines with J gene TRBJ1-6; TCRdb proposes TRBD1, but this gene call is untestable without DNA. This CDR3 has 16 residues. Looked up from germline, CDR1 is SGHVS and CDR2 is FNYEAQ. The CDR3 sequence is CASSLGTDRAGSPLHF. The variable domain in full, completed from reference TRBV7-6 and TRBJ1-6, reads GAGVSQSPRYKVTKRGQDVALRCDPISGHVSLYWYRQALGQGPEFLTYFNYEAQQDKSGLPNDRFSAERPEGSISTLTIQRTEQRDSAMYRCASSLGTDRAGSPLHFGNGTRLTVT.

The chain recombines TRBV19 with TRBJ1-3. CDR1 is LNHDA and CDR2 is SQIVND in the germline V gene (reference sequence). CDR3 length: 12 amino acids. This chain's CDR3 is CASTENGNTIYF.

The chain uses TRBV4-1 and TRBJ1-3. This CDR3 has 17 residues. CDR1 is MGHRA and CDR2 is YSYEKL in the germline V gene. The CDR3 loop is CASSQTMVPRSGNTIYF.

The rearrangement joins TRBV6-5 to TRBJ2-1; TCRdb's D call, TRBD1, is unchecked because there is no DNA. There are 15 residues in the CDR3. Per the germline V gene, CDR1 is MNHEY and CDR2 is SVGAGI. CDR3 amino acids: CASSYFGTGRDEQFF.

The CDR3 loop is CATSDRGSQETQYF. The V gene is TRBV24-1, the J gene TRBJ2-5; as DNA is missing, the TRBD1 call by TCRdb cannot be tested. From germline, CDR1 is KGHDR and CDR2 SFDVKD. The CDR3 spans 14 residues.

The V gene is TRBV7-9, the J gene TRBJ1-1; no DNA is available, so the TRBD1 call from TCRdb remains unchecked. Germline-derived CDR1 and CDR2 are SEHNR and FQNEAQ (reference sequence). The CDR3 runs to 12 residues. The CDR3 here is CASSPTGAEAFF.

The chain is built from TRBV7-3 and TRBJ2-1; TCRdb reports TRBD1, a call that lacks DNA to check it against. Germline V lookup: CDR1 SGHTA, CDR2 FQGTGA. CDR3 length: 14 amino acids. The CDR3 sequence is CASSMDRELGEQFF. Full variable domain (missing parts from reference TRBV7-3 and TRBJ2-1): GAGVSQTPSNKVTEKGKYVELRCDPISGHTALYWYRQSLGQGPEFLIYFQGTGAADDSGLPNDRFFAVRPEGSVSTLKIQRTERGDSAVYLCASSMDRELGEQFFGPGTRLTVL.

The chain joins TRBV20-1 to TRBJ1-1. The CDR3 totals 11 residues. Germline lookup yields CDR1 DFQATT and CDR2 SNEGSKA (reference sequence). The CDR3 loop reads CSASSPAEAFF.

The chain links TRBV20-1 to TRBJ2-7; TCRdb names TRBD1, which stays unverified in the absence of DNA. CDR3 length: 12 amino acids. CDR1 and CDR2 (germline): DFQATT, SNEGSKA (reference sequence). The CDR3 sequence: CSGGQLLYEQYF.

The chain uses TRBV7-7 and TRBJ2-5; TCRdb's D call, TRBD1, is unchecked because there is no DNA. CDR1 is SSHAT, CDR2 FNYEAQ, per germline (reference sequence). The CDR3 sequence is 14 residues long. The chain's CDR3 is CASSVGQGAETQYF. Using reference TRBV7-7 and TRBJ2-5 for the parts outside the CDR3, the full variable domain is GAGVSQSPRYKVTKRGQDVTLRCDPISSHATLYWYQQALGQGPEFLTYFNYEAQPDKSGLPSDRFSAERPEGSISTLTIQRTEQRDSAMYRCASSVGQGAETQYFGPGTRLLVL.

The J gene is TRBJ2-2, the V gene TRBV12-3 or TRBV12-4; TCRdb calls TRBD2, which cannot be checked without DNA. The CDR3 is 16 amino acids. The CDR3 protein is CASSLLAGGGTGELFF.

The chain recombines TRBV20-1 with TRBJ2-7. Germline CDR1 reads DFQATT; CDR2 reads SNEGSKA (reference sequence). The CDR3 sequence is 16 residues long. CDR3 in amino acids: CSATYTWSIGSHEQYF.

This chain uses TRBV12-3 or TRBV12-4 with TRBJ2-5; TCRdb picks TRBD1, but there is no DNA to check that call. The CDR3 loop spans 16 amino acids. The CDR3 spells CASSPSILDRAETQYF.

The chain has TRBV7-9 and TRBJ1-1; checking the TCRdb D call of TRBD1 is not possible without DNA. CDR1 is SEHNR and CDR2 is FQNEAQ in the germline V gene (reference sequence). The CDR3 loop spans 13 amino acids. The CDR3 reads CASGDQGNTEAFF.

This sequence joins TRBV7-8 and TRBJ2-1; TCRdb reports TRBD2, a call that lacks DNA to check it against. This CDR3 has 18 amino acids. Germline loops: CDR1 SGHVS, CDR2 FQNEAQ. CDR3 in amino acids: CASSSARLATSAYNEQFF.

Here the CDR3 reads CATSRDLLRDSQETQYF. The J gene is TRBJ2-5, the V gene TRBV15; as DNA is missing, the TRBD1 call by TCRdb cannot be tested. The germline gives CDR1 LNHNV, CDR2 YYDKDF (reference sequence). The CDR3 sequence is 17 residues long. The full variable domain, in which reference TRBV15 and TRBJ2-5 provide the parts outside the CDR3, is DAMVIQNPRYQVTQFGKPVTLSCSQTLNHNVMYWYQQKSSQAPKLLFHYYDKDFNNEADTPDNFQSRRPNTSFCFLDIRSPGLGDTAMYLCATSRDLLRDSQETQYFGPGTRLLVL.

The chain combines TRBV12-3 or TRBV12-4 with TRBJ1-2; TCRdb designates TRBD1, a call that cannot be tested without DNA. The length of the CDR3 is 13 residues. The CDR3 region is CASSSRQGAGYTF.

The chain uses TRBV5-1 and TRBJ2-1; TCRdb picks TRBD1, but there is no DNA to check that call. This CDR3 is 15 amino acids long. Germline loops: CDR1 SGHRS, CDR2 YFSETQ. The CDR3 sequence is CASSRRDISTNEQFF.

The V call is TRBV30, the J call TRBJ2-2; TCRdb's D gene call, TRBD2, goes unchecked for lack of DNA. The CDR3 contains 16 residues. Germline CDR1 reads GTSNPN; CDR2 reads SVGIG (reference sequence). Here the CDR3 reads CAYSSGRAMNTGELFF.